The source of this T cell receptor (beta chain) is a study of blood T cell repertoires in COVID-19. Whole-study context: Samples representing acute and convalescent COVID-19 were sourced from the United States, Italy and Spain.

In the original analysis: How many nucleated cells were present was estimated from reference gene primer amplification. Measured with immunoSEQ multiplex PCR; TCRdb has only the in-frame clones, and not every one. V and J calls and clone size are given by that table; D and trimming were obtained from the DNA. The table lists a few hundred thousand clones, 85% to 90% of them singletons. This CDR3 is built from 17 residues. Germline V gene sequence: CDR1 LGHNA, CDR2 YNFKEQ. V was pared by 0 bases and J by 6 bases, with 17 bases between. Seattle patients were enrolled during active infection and followed longitudinally.

The chain has TRBV4-2 and TRBJ2-2; possibly TRBD1 for D (5 bases). The clonotype was recovered from a woman in her 50s with COVID-19, enrolled during active disease. The sample was peripheral blood. CDR3 in DNA: TGTGCCAGCAGCCAAGATTGGGCAGGGCTTGATTCCGGGGAGCTGTTTTTT. Its translation is CASSQDWAGLDSGELFF.